A single sample is the source of the 8 T cell receptor beta chains below, sequenced in a study of Ad26.COV2.S vaccination and SARS-CoV-2 variants. Method: immunoSEQ multiplex PCR; TCRdb's copy keeps in-frame clones and lacks some. The sample yields fewer than 400,000 clones, about nine tenths seen once. Treatment of the sample: over 15 received Ad26.COV2.S at low or high dose, single or two shots; 5 received placebo; per-sample allocation not given. Sampling was done on day 63 after the first vaccine or placebo injection. The input for sequencing was peripheral blood, taken in a trial of Ad26.COV2.S vaccine versus placebo. The receptor source for this set is a person between 18 and 59 years old who received the Ad26.COV2.S COVID-19 vaccine or a placebo.

The chain combines TRBV6-6 with TRBJ2-3; possible D gene TRBD2, 5 bases. CDR3 length: 12 amino acids. Germline CDR1 reads MNHNY; CDR2 reads SVGAGI (reference sequence). V lost 5 bases to trimming and J lost 4 bases, with 7 bases between them. The CDR3 here is CASSPGSDTQYF. The CDR3 nucleotides read TGTGCCAGCAGTCCGGGGTCAGATACGCAGTATTTT.

The CDR3 region has the DNA TGTGCCAGCAGCACCAGGCCAACTAATGAAAAACTGTTTTTT. Translating gives CASSTRPTNEKLFF. V is TRBV28 and J is TRBJ1-4; D is ambiguous. Germline assignment: CDR1 MDHEN and CDR2 SYDVKM. The V end was cut by 6 bases, the J end by 0 bases, with 8 bases between. This CDR3 contains 14 residues.

This clone has just one count. The rearrangement uses TRBV4-2 and TRBJ1-6; 7 bases fit TRBD1. Trimming cost V 0 bases and J 10 bases; bases outside gene matches: 6. Germline CDR1 LGHNA, CDR2 YNFKEQ. This CDR3 has 15 residues. The CDR3 loop reads CASSQDVGGYSPLHF. CDR3 nucleotide sequence: TGTGCCAGCAGCCAAGATGTAGGGGGCTACTCACCCCTCCACTTT.

This sequence joins TRBV12-3 or TRBV12-4 and TRBJ1-2; no reliable D call. V lost 4 bases to trimming and J lost 2 bases, with 8 bases between them. This CDR3 is 13 amino acids long. The CDR3 region has the DNA TGTGCCAGCAGTTCCGGCTCCAACTATGGCTACACCTTC. It codes for CASSSGSNYGYTF.

This sequence joins TRBV28 and TRBJ2-7; no firm D call. The CDR3 extends over 12 amino acids. Trimming removed 7 bases at V and 5 bases at J, with 12 bases between. Germline CDR1 MDHEN, CDR2 SYDVKM. The CDR3 sequence: CASTNTPNEQYF. CDR3 coding DNA: TGTGCCAGCACCAATACTCCTAACGAGCAGTACTTC.

This clone occurred once. V and J are TRBV9 and TRBJ2-2; no firm D call. CDR3 size: 16 residues. Trimming stripped 0 bases from V and 2 bases from J, with 11 bases between. Per germline, CDR1 SGDLS and CDR2 YYNGEE. In nucleotides, the CDR3 is TGTGCCAGCAGCGTAGGACCGCTGAAAAACACCGGGGAGCTGTTTTTT. The encoded protein is CASSVGPLKNTGELFF.

The chain employs TRBV4-3 and TRBJ1-1, with D unclear. Germline V CDR1 and CDR2: LGHNA, YSLEER. V dropped 3 bases and J dropped 5 bases, with 10 bases sitting between them. CDR3 length equals 13 residues. The CDR3 DNA follows: TGCGCCAGCAGCCACCGGTCGAGAACTGAAGCTTTCTTT. It translates to CASSHRSRTEAFF.

The chain joins TRBV18 to TRBJ1-1; D uncertain. Germline V lookup: CDR1 KGHSH, CDR2 LQKENI. This CDR3 contains 13 residues. Trimming stripped 3 bases from V and 1 base from J, with 6 bases between. The CDR3 sequence is CASSPVGNTEAFF. CDR3 sequence (DNA): TGTGCCAGCTCACCGGTCGGGAACACTGAAGCTTTCTTT.